One and the same sample provided the 22 T cell receptor beta chains below, sequenced in a study of beta chain features in type 1 diabetes. Overall study findings and caveats: Patients with Type 1 diabetes showed moderately but significantly shorter TCRB CDR3s in all four CD4+ subsets.

As every portion of the isolated RNA was reverse transcribed, the sequencing read expressed TCRB transcripts. Assay used: immunoSEQ multiplex PCR; TCRdb lists only in-frame clones, some missing. The sample gives 40,000 to 60,000 clones, about three fifths of which show up once; under 0.3% is in the top ten. These receptors lack a known antigen. Sequences were obtained from stem cell memory CD4+ T cells from blood. These receptors came from a woman aged 30 to 39 with type 1 diabetes.

The chain recombines TRBV7-8 with TRBJ2-3; 9 bases map to TRBD1. V shed 5 bases, J shed 0 bases, and the junction held 6 bases outside the gene matches. Looked up from germline, CDR1 is SGHVS and CDR2 is FQNEAQ. This CDR3 spans 16 amino acids. The CDR3 loop reads CASSLNRGQSTDTQYF. The CDR3 DNA reads as TGTGCCAGCAGCCTAAACAGGGGGCAGAGCACAGATACGCAGTATTTT. The full variable domain, in which reference TRBV7-8 and TRBJ2-3 provide the parts outside the CDR3, is GAGVSQSPRYKVAKRGQDVALRCDPISGHVSLFWYQQALGQGPEFLTYFQNEAQLDKSGLPSDRFFAERPEGSVSTLKIQRTQQEDSAVYLCASSLNRGQSTDTQYFGPGTRLTVL.

This clone occurred a few times. The chain uses TRBV19 and TRBJ2-2; TRBD2 matches 7 bases. With V trimmed by 6 bases and J by 3 bases, 7 bases remained unmatched. Germline V lookup: CDR1 LNHDA, CDR2 SQIVND (reference sequence). This CDR3 has 15 amino acids. CDR3 DNA sequence: TGTGCCAGTAGAGGAGCGGGAAGAGACACCGGGGAGCTGTTTTTT. Its protein is CASRGAGRDTGELFF.

This clone appeared a single time. The CDR3: CASSSTGEYQPQHF. CDR3 nucleotide sequence: TGTGCCAGCAGCTCTACAGGGGAATACCAGCCCCAGCATTTT. This chain connects TRBV7-9 to TRBJ1-5; 7 bases are shared with TRBD1. This CDR3 has 14 amino acids. V was clipped by 4 bases and J by 7 bases; unmatched bases: 7. CDR1 and CDR2 from the germline V gene are SEHNR and FQNEAQ (reference sequence).

The DNA for the CDR3 is TGTGCCAGCAGCCCGACAAAACGGTGGGATACGCAGTATTTT. Its translation: CASSPTKRWDTQYF. V usage is TRBV7-9 and J usage is TRBJ2-3; no clear D gene. In germline, CDR1 is SEHNR, CDR2 FQNEAQ (reference sequence). The CDR3 covers 14 residues. V was cut by 5 bases and J by 6 bases, with 15 bases left in between.

This chain links TRBV7-3 with TRBJ1-1, with TRBD1 matching over 7 bases. This CDR3 has 16 amino acids. J was trimmed by 5 bases and V by 1 base; bases with no gene match: 10. From germline, CDR1 is SGHTA and CDR2 FQGTGA. The CDR3 protein is CASSLRGGGPWTEAFF. CDR3 bases: TGTGCCAGCAGCTTAAGAGGAGGGGGCCCATGGACTGAAGCTTTCTTT.

The chain links TRBV5-1 to TRBJ2-1; perhaps TRBD2 as D (6 bases). Germline V gene sequence: CDR1 SGHRS, CDR2 YFSETQ. Trimming removed 3 bases from V and 10 bases from J, with 8 bases in between. The CDR3 has 11 residues. CDR3 DNA sequence: TGCGCCAGCAGCTCCGCGGGAGAGCAGTTCTTC. Translating gives CASSSAGEQFF.

V gene TRBV5-4 combines with J gene TRBJ1-1; perhaps TRBD1 as D (5 bases). Germline CDR1 is SGHNT and CDR2 is YYREEE (reference sequence). Between the trimmed V and J ends, which lost 5 bases and 6 bases, there was a span of 17 bases. The CDR3 has 14 amino acids. CDR3 in amino acids: CASRDQGLLAEAFF. In nucleotides, the CDR3 is TGTGCCAGCAGGGATCAGGGTTTGTTGGCTGAAGCTTTCTTT.

The V call is TRBV6-5, the J call TRBJ2-2; the D is unclear. The germline V gene has CDR1 MNHEY and CDR2 SVGAGI. V was cut by 6 bases and J by 1 base, with 3 bases left in between. This CDR3 has 12 residues. CDR3 sequence reads: CASSQNTGELFF. The CDR3 coding sequence is TGTGCCAGCAGCCAGAACACCGGGGAGCTGTTTTTT.

This clone has a handful of counts. The rearrangement links TRBV25-1 to TRBJ1-4; maybe TRBD1 (6 bases). The germline V gene has CDR1 MGHDK and CDR2 SYGVNS. Trimming removed 7 bases from V and 5 bases from J, with 17 bases in between. The CDR3 is 15 amino acids. The CDR3 is CASTPRGAGNEKLFF. In nucleotides, the CDR3 is TGTGCCAGCACCCCTCGGGGGGCGGGGAATGAAAAACTGTTTTTT.

The chain links TRBV11-2 to TRBJ1-2; tentative D call: TRBD1 (5 bases). The CDR3 covers 14 residues. Germline CDR1 is SGHAT and CDR2 is FQNNGV. Between the trimmed V and J ends, which lost 1 base and 2 bases, there was a span of 8 bases. CDR3 amino acids: CASSLGQGNYGYTF. As DNA, the CDR3 is TGTGCCAGCAGCTTAGGTCAGGGCAACTATGGCTACACCTTC.

The gene calls are TRBV5-1 and TRBJ2-7, with D unresolved. The CDR3 runs to 13 residues. The V end lost 5 bases, the J end lost 6 bases, and 15 bases lay between the germline ends. The V gene's germline CDR1 is SGHRS and CDR2 YFSETQ. The CDR3 DNA is TGCGCCAGCAGGATTGAGCTCGCCCGCGAGCAGTACTTC. Its protein product is CASRIELAREQYF.

The chain employs TRBV7-9 and TRBJ2-3; TRBD1 might be the D (5 bases). This CDR3 spans 15 amino acids. V was trimmed by 5 bases and J by 5 bases, leaving 17 bases between them. Looked up from germline, CDR1 is SEHNR and CDR2 is FQNEAQ (reference sequence). CDR3 sequence (DNA): TGTGCCAGCAGCCCTGGGGCCCTAAGGAGAGATACGCAGTATTTT. Amino acid sequence: CASSPGALRRDTQYF.

This clone was counted a few times. The J gene is TRBJ2-5, the V gene TRBV19; D call uncertain. The V end lost 2 bases, the J end lost 4 bases, and 11 bases lay between the germline ends. CDR1 is LNHDA, CDR2 SQIVND, per germline (reference sequence). There are 14 residues in the CDR3. DNA for the CDR3: TGTGCCAGTAGTATAAGCGTTGGTCGAGAGACCCAGTACTTC. This encodes CASSISVGRETQYF.

The gene calls are TRBV18 and TRBJ2-2; TRBD2 matches 8 bases. Losses at the gene ends were 3 bases for V and 3 bases for J; bases not matched to a gene: 0. The length of the CDR3 is 14 residues. Germline V gene lookup returns CDR1 KGHSH and CDR2 LQKENI. CDR3 residues: CASSPTSDTGELFF. The CDR3 DNA follows: TGTGCCAGCTCACCGACTAGCGACACCGGGGAGCTGTTTTTT.

The chain is built from TRBV2 and TRBJ2-1, with D unclear. This CDR3 region has 15 residues. V was pared by 4 bases and J by 3 bases, with 13 bases between. Per germline, CDR1 SNHLY and CDR2 FYNNEI. The CDR3 coding sequence is TGTGCCAGCAGTGTACAGAGACCCGACTACAATGAGCAGTTCTTC. It encodes CASSVQRPDYNEQFF.

This clone was detected only a few times. The chain couples TRBV19 to TRBJ1-2; D is ambiguous. Trimming removed 6 bases at V and 4 bases at J, with 6 bases between. Germline loops: CDR1 LNHDA, CDR2 SQIVND (reference sequence). The CDR3 covers 11 residues. CDR3 loop: CASSSFYGYTF. In DNA, the CDR3 is TGTGCCAGTAGCTCCTTCTATGGCTACACCTTC.

The chain joins TRBV30 to TRBJ2-5, with a tentative D call TRBD2 (6 bases). In germline, CDR1 is GTSNPN, CDR2 SVGIG (reference sequence). The CDR3 sequence is 12 residues long. Trimming removed 8 bases from V and 5 bases from J, with 15 bases in between. The CDR3 region is CARGGGTETQYF. CDR3 bases: TGTGCCCGAGGAGGCGGGACTGAGACCCAGTACTTC.

Here the CDR3 reads CASSMREGQGAGANVLTF. The CDR3 bases are TGTGCCAGTAGTATGAGGGAAGGACAGGGAGCTGGGGCCAACGTCCTGACTTTC. The chain couples TRBV19 to TRBJ2-6; 8 bases match TRBD1. The germline V gene has CDR1 LNHDA and CDR2 SQIVND (reference sequence). The trim removed 3 bases at V and 2 bases at J, leaving 9 bases unmatched. The CDR3 is 18 amino acids.

V and J are TRBV5-1 and TRBJ1-2, with 8 bases identical to TRBD1. Germline CDR1 SGHRS, CDR2 YFSETQ. J was trimmed by 4 bases and V by 7 bases; bases with no gene match: 12. The CDR3 contains 15 residues. CDR3 loop: CASSDRAGIGYGYTF. CDR3 nucleotide sequence: TGCGCCAGCTCGGACAGGGCCGGGATCGGCTATGGCTACACCTTC.

The CDR3 DNA reads TGTGCCAGCAGCTCCGGAAGGAGGGAGGGCACTGAAGCTTTCTTT. Translating gives CASSSGRREGTEAFF. V and J are TRBV7-9 and TRBJ1-1; no firm D call. The CDR3 contains 15 residues. V lost 4 bases and J 4 bases, leaving 16 bases between the germline ends. Germline CDR1 reads SEHNR; CDR2 reads FQNEAQ (reference sequence). Full variable domain (outside the CDR3, taken from reference TRBV7-9 and TRBJ1-1): DTGVSQNPRHKITKRGQNVTFRCDPISEHNRLYWYRQTLGQGPEFLTYFQNEAQLEKSRLLSDRFSAERPKGSFSTLEIQRTEQGDSAMYLCASSSGRREGTEAFFGQGTRLTVV.

This clone was seen only a few times. The J gene is TRBJ2-1, the V gene TRBV29-1; TRBD2 matches 9 bases. The CDR3 extends over 13 amino acids. V lost 7 bases to trimming and J lost 7 bases; unmatched junction nucleotides: 8. Germline values: CDR1 SQVTM, CDR2 ANQGSEA. As DNA, the CDR3 is TGCAGCGGAGGACTAGCGATTGGGAATGAGCAGTTCTTC. This encodes CSGGLAIGNEQFF.

The chain uses TRBV28 and TRBJ2-1; 8 positions agree with TRBD1. Germline values: CDR1 MDHEN, CDR2 SYDVKM. V lost 4 bases and J lost 0; bases outside the gene matches: 5. This CDR3 is built from 16 residues. This CDR3 is CASSSQGGSSYNEQFF. CDR3 coding DNA: TGTGCCAGCAGTTCACAGGGGGGAAGCTCCTACAATGAGCAGTTCTTC.